This T cell receptor beta chain appears in the sequencing data of a study of B cell selection in AIRE deficiency. Study findings and constraints: Shared Treg sequences had shorter CDR3s, biased toward rearrangements with few non-templated insertions.

Regulatory T cells were sorted as CD4+CD25hiCD127low/negative cells. Controls came from healthy donors unrelated to patients. Clones were read by immunoSEQ multiplex PCR, and TCRdb kept only the in-frame ones, dropping some. Of tens of thousands of clones listed, around 90% were seen once; the top ten hold roughly 1.4%. This clone was counted a few times. Its antigen is currently unknown. CDR3 length equals 16 residues. Germline lookup yields CDR1 SGHRS and CDR2 YFSETQ. Unmatched junction bases numbered 9, after V lost 5 bases and J lost 1 base. This sequence was found in a human donor in good health. Sequencing was done on a sample of CD4+CD25+ Tregs sorted from PBMCs. The V call is TRBV5-1, the J call TRBJ2-1, with 7 bases aligning to TRBD2. The CDR3 sequence: CASSLGGSGSYNEQFF. CDR3 coding DNA: TGCGCCAGCAGTCTTGGGGGTAGCGGGTCCTACAATGAGCAGTTCTTC.